These 31 T cell receptor beta chains share one sample of origin, sequenced in a study of patients and donors after allogeneic stem cell transplantation. TCRdb called the RT-PCR reads again in MiXCR, with one record for every CDR3 protein. The top ten clones hold 11% of a sample with roughly 200,000 distinct CDR3 sequences, over 30% of them seen once. The sequenced sample consisted of blood, either unsorted or a sorted T cell fraction (not recorded which). Source of these receptors: a human donor who was either an allogeneic HSCT recipient or a stem cell or donor lymphocyte infusion donor (not recorded which). It is not recorded whose cells these are; they may come from a transplant donor.

The J gene is TRBJ2-1, the V gene TRBV7-7, with 10 bases identical to TRBD1. The CDR3 is 14 residues long. Germline V gene data show CDR1 as SSHAT and CDR2 as FNYEAQ (reference sequence). With V trimmed by 5 bases and J by 6 bases, 4 bases remained unmatched. CDR3 nucleotides: TGTGCCAGCAGCACGGACAGGGGGAGCAATGAGCAGTTCTTC. This codes for CASSTDRGSNEQFF.

The rearrangement joins TRBV15 to TRBJ1-1; maybe TRBD1 (5 bases). Germline V lookup: CDR1 LNHNV, CDR2 YYDKDF (reference sequence). The CDR3 sequence is 13 residues long. Trimming pared 9 bases from V and 1 base from J, leaving 12 bases between. CDR3: CATQGVGNTEAFF. For the CDR3, the DNA is TGTGCCACGCAGGGTGTTGGGAACACTGAAGCTTTCTTT.

The chain joins TRBV12-3 or TRBV12-4 to TRBJ1-3; tentative D call: TRBD1 (5 bases). Trimming left V 6 bases short and J 3 bases short, with 15 bases between. The CDR3 runs to 15 residues. Written as DNA, the CDR3 is TGTGCCAGCAGCCTCTCAGGTCAGGGTGGAAACACCATATATTTT. It is translated as CASSLSGQGGNTIYF.

This sequence joins TRBV6-2 or TRBV6-3 and TRBJ1-3; no firm D call. The CDR3 length is 16 residues. Germline assignment: CDR1 MNHEY and CDR2 SVGEGT. V was shortened by 0 bases and J by 0 bases, with 9 bases between the two germline ends. CDR3 sequence reads: CASSYSMRYSGNTIYF. The CDR3 bases are TGTGCCAGCAGTTACTCGATGCGGTACTCTGGAAACACCATATATTTT.

This clonotype was seen more than once but under ten times. The chain carries TRBV10-3 and TRBJ1-2, with D perhaps matching TRBD1 (5 bases). The germline CDR1 and CDR2 sequences are ENHRY and SYGVKD. V lost 10 bases to trimming and J lost 4 bases, with 13 bases between them. The CDR3 contains 12 residues. In DNA form, the CDR3 reads TGTGCCACCACGGTAGGGACCTATGGCTACACCTTC. It translates to CATTVGTYGYTF.

In its sample, this clonotype was seen a few times. The V gene is TRBV5-1, the J gene TRBJ2-5; TRBD2 might be the D (6 bases). V was cut by 1 base and J by 2 bases, with 9 bases left in between. CDR3 length: 14 residues. Germline lookup yields CDR1 SGHRS and CDR2 YFSETQ. The DNA of the CDR3 is TGCGCCAGCAGCTTGAGTGCGGGGCAAGAGACCCAGTACTTC. This encodes CASSLSAGQETQYF.

This clonotype was counted between two and nine times. V is TRBV7-9 and J is TRBJ1-1, with D possibly TRBD1 on 5 matching bases. Trimming pared 5 bases from V and 2 bases from J, leaving 12 bases between. CDR3 length: 14 amino acids. Germline lookup yields CDR1 SEHNR and CDR2 FQNEAQ (reference sequence). The CDR3 is CASSEQTANTEAFF. As DNA, the CDR3 is TGTGCCAGCAGCGAACAGACAGCAAACACTGAAGCTTTCTTT.

In this sample, this clonotype turned up a few times. The gene calls are TRBV2 and TRBJ1-1; perhaps TRBD1 as D (5 bases). This CDR3 is built from 13 residues. CDR1 is SNHLY, CDR2 FYNNEI, per germline. Trimming took 5 bases from V and 6 from J, leaving 13 bases between them. CDR3: CASSNSGLAEAFF. Written as DNA, the CDR3 is TGTGCCAGCAGTAATTCAGGGTTGGCTGAAGCTTTCTTT.

This clonotype turned up a few times. This chain uses TRBV4-1 with TRBJ1-3; tentatively, D is TRBD1 (5 bases). Per germline, CDR1 MGHRA and CDR2 YSYEKL. This CDR3 comprises 14 residues. Trimming pared 4 bases from V and 3 bases from J, leaving 10 bases between. The CDR3 protein is CASSRETDGNTIYF. The CDR3 coding sequence is TGCGCCAGCAGCCGCGAGACAGATGGAAACACCATATATTTT.

The chain links TRBV11-2 to TRBJ2-7; 8 nucleotides match TRBD2. CDR3 length equals 15 residues. Losses at the gene ends were 5 bases for V and 1 base for J; bases not matched to a gene: 7. CDR1 and CDR2 from the germline V gene are SGHAT and FQNNGV. In nucleotides, the CDR3 is TGTGCCAGCAGCCTATATAGCGGGGCGTCCTACGAGCAGTACTTC. It specifies CASSLYSGASYEQYF.

This chain links TRBV2 with TRBJ1-3; TRBD1 might be the D (5 bases). The length of the CDR3 is 14 residues. Germline V lookup: CDR1 SNHLY, CDR2 FYNNEI. The V end lost 7 bases, the J end lost 2 bases, and 12 bases lay between the germline ends. CDR3 loop: CASTMTATGNTIYF. As DNA, the CDR3 is TGTGCCAGCACTATGACAGCAACTGGAAACACCATATATTTT.

This clonotype was seen more than once but under ten times. The rearrangement uses TRBV28 and TRBJ1-1; 8 positions agree with TRBD1. The CDR3 length is 15 residues. Unmatched junction bases numbered 12, after V lost 7 bases and J lost 5 bases. Germline V gene lookup returns CDR1 MDHEN and CDR2 SYDVKM. In nucleotides, the CDR3 is TGTGCCAGCACCGGGGCCCAGGGGGCCTGGACTGAAGCTTTCTTT. Amino acid sequence: CASTGAQGAWTEAFF.

This chain uses TRBV4-2 with TRBJ2-3; 11 nucleotides line up with TRBD2. CDR1 is LGHNA and CDR2 is YNFKEQ in the germline V gene. The CDR3 has 16 residues. V trimming: 4 bases; J trimming: 1 base; junction bases outside the gene matches: 4. The CDR3, as DNA: TGTGCCAGCAGCCCTAGCGGGGGGTTACGCACAGATACGCAGTATTTT. Translation: CASSPSGGLRTDTQYF.

This clonotype was observed a few times. The chain is built from TRBV12-3 or TRBV12-4 and TRBJ1-5; D uncertain. V was trimmed by 3 bases and J by 0 bases, leaving 9 bases between them. CDR3 length equals 15 residues. The CDR3 is CASSFGFPSNQPQHF. The CDR3 DNA follows: TGTGCCAGCAGTTTTGGCTTTCCTAGCAATCAGCCCCAGCATTTT.

Regarding this clonotype: At one boundary the junction diverges from the germline segment, which might be a read error. V gene TRBV4-3 combines with J gene TRBJ2-1; perhaps TRBD1 as D (5 bases). The V gene's germline CDR1 is LGHNA and CDR2 YSLEER. The length of the CDR3 is 13 residues. CDR3 nucleotides: TGCGCCAGCAGCCAAGAAGAGCAGGGTGGCCCGATCTTC. Residues: CASSQEEQGGPIF.

V is TRBV9 and J is TRBJ2-4, with 11 bases aligning to TRBD2. The CDR3 runs 16 residues. The V and J ends lost 0 bases and 5 bases, in that order; junction bases with no gene match: 4. Germline V gives CDR1 SGDLS, CDR2 YYNGEE. CDR3 in DNA: TGTGCCAGCAGCGTAGGTAGCGGGGGGGCCGAAAACATTCAGTACTTC. Protein: CASSVGSGGAENIQYF.

The rearrangement uses TRBV24-1 and TRBJ1-2; D is perhaps TRBD1 (6 bases). Germline assignment: CDR1 KGHDR and CDR2 SFDVKD. This CDR3 is built from 13 residues. V shed 3 bases and J shed 8 bases, with 12 bases lying between them. The CDR3 loop is CATSDDRLEGYTF. The CDR3 DNA sequence: TGTGCCACCAGTGATGACAGGTTAGAGGGCTACACCTTC.

The CDR3 spells CASSPVSRQPQHF. CDR3 coding DNA: TGTGCCAGCTCACCAGTTTCTCGCCAGCCCCAGCATTTT. The V and J genes are TRBV18 and TRBJ1-5, with D hard to call. CDR1 is KGHSH and CDR2 is LQKENI in the germline V gene. The CDR3 totals 13 residues. The germline V and J ends were trimmed by 2 bases and 7 bases, with 9 bases remaining between them.

This clonotype was observed a handful of times. The J gene is TRBJ1-4, the V gene TRBV4-2, with TRBD1 matching over 7 bases. Germline trimming cut 1 base from V and 7 bases from J; bases unmatched to any gene: 9. The CDR3 is made up of 16 amino acids. Germline V gene sequence: CDR1 LGHNA, CDR2 YNFKEQ. The CDR3 DNA reads TGTGCCAGCAGCCAAGTTGGGACAGTGTTTTCTGAAAAACTGTTTTTT. Translation gives CASSQVGTVFSEKLFF.

This clonotype was picked up a small number of times. The chain carries TRBV18 and TRBJ1-5; 10 bases are a match to TRBD1. V gave up 3 bases and J gave up 6 bases; unmatched junction bases: 2. The CDR3 contains 14 residues. Germline V CDR1 and CDR2: KGHSH, LQKENI. This CDR3 is CASSPWDRGQPQHF. CDR3 in DNA: TGTGCCAGCTCACCGTGGGACAGGGGTCAGCCCCAGCATTTT.

The sample holds a few counts of this clonotype. The V gene is TRBV6-6, the J gene TRBJ1-1, with 8 bases that match TRBD1. Germline trimming cut 5 bases from V and 9 bases from J; bases unmatched to any gene: 11. The CDR3 has 14 residues. CDR1 is MNHNY and CDR2 is SVGAGI in the germline V gene (reference sequence). DNA of the CDR3: TGTGCCAGCAGTCCCCGTGGACAGGGCGAGCAAGCTTTCTTT. Its protein product is CASSPRGQGEQAFF.

The rearrangement uses TRBV5-1 and TRBJ2-7; D remains ambiguous. Germline V gives CDR1 SGHRS, CDR2 YFSETQ. V dropped 4 bases and J dropped 2 bases, with 13 bases sitting between them. The CDR3 runs to 14 residues. The CDR3 nucleotides read TGCGCCAGCAGCCCCCTTGCCTCCACCTACGAGCAGTACTTC. Encoded protein: CASSPLASTYEQYF.

V usage is TRBV19 and J usage is TRBJ1-5; no clear D. Trimming removed 6 bases from V and 0 bases from J, with 9 bases in between. This CDR3 is built from 14 residues. Germline assignment: CDR1 LNHDA and CDR2 SQIVND (reference sequence). CDR3 residues: CASRPTLSNQPQHF. CDR3 in DNA: TGTGCCAGTAGGCCGACACTTAGCAATCAGCCCCAGCATTTT.

Only a few counts were recorded for this clonotype. The CDR3 nucleotides read TGTGCCAGCAGGTATTCCCAGGGGCAGGGCCCAGATACGCAGTATTTT. This sequence encodes CASRYSQGQGPDTQYF. The chain combines TRBV12-3 or TRBV12-4 with TRBJ2-3; D possibly corresponds to TRBD1 (6 bases). This CDR3 has 16 amino acids. V lost 6 bases and J lost 4, with 20 bases in between.

This clonotype has just one count. The V and J genes are TRBV4-3 and TRBJ1-4; D not certain. The CDR3 is 16 residues long. Per germline, CDR1 LGHNA and CDR2 YSLEER. V was pared by 1 base and J by 2 bases, with 11 bases between. The CDR3 sequence is CASSQVRSQTNEKLFF. CDR3 DNA: TGCGCCAGCAGCCAAGTGCGTAGCCAGACTAATGAAAAACTGTTTTTT.

The table lists this clonotype with a few counts. The rearrangement links TRBV6-6 to TRBJ1-4; no definite D call. V was shortened by 4 bases and J by 8 bases, with 14 bases between the two germline ends. This CDR3 contains 14 residues. CDR1 and CDR2 from the germline V gene are MNHNY and SVGAGI (reference sequence). This chain's CDR3 is CASSSGPPLEKLFF. Here the CDR3 DNA reads TGTGCCAGCAGTTCAGGACCGCCTTTGGAAAAACTGTTTTTT.

This clonotype occurred a few times. This chain connects TRBV6-6 to TRBJ1-5, with D uncertain. This CDR3 contains 13 residues. V gave up 3 bases and J gave up 9 bases, with 12 bases separating them. Germline-derived CDR1 and CDR2 are MNHNY and SVGAGI (reference sequence). DNA of the CDR3: TGTGCCAGCAGTTATGGGAGGAATGCGCCCCAGCATTTT. Translation gives CASSYGRNAPQHF.

The chain has TRBV30 and TRBJ1-5; no clear D gene. This CDR3 comprises 13 residues. Trimming took 0 bases from V and 6 from J, leaving 9 bases between them. Germline CDR1 is GTSNPN and CDR2 is SVGIG (reference sequence). CDR3 DNA: TGTGCCTGGAGTGTCGCCCCCGGTCAGCCCCAGCATTTT. This gives the protein CAWSVAPGQPQHF.

This rearrangement joins TRBV7-3 to TRBJ2-3; no definite D call. V lost 1 base and J lost 0, with 5 bases in between. The CDR3 length is 14 residues. Germline CDR1 SGHTA, CDR2 FQGTGA. The CDR3 region is CASSLRASTDTQYF. DNA for the CDR3: TGTGCCAGCAGCTTAAGAGCGAGCACAGATACGCAGTATTTT.

This clonotype was observed a handful of times. J is TRBJ1-2 and V is TRBV4-3; the D is unclear. The CDR3 is made up of 16 amino acids. Germline CDR1 and CDR2: LGHNA and YSLEER. With 0 bases removed from V and 4 bases from J, the gap between germline ends came to 15 bases. The CDR3 spells CASSQDPLSNLYGYTF. Written as DNA, the CDR3 is TGCGCCAGCAGCCAAGACCCGCTCAGTAACCTCTATGGCTACACCTTC.

The chain has TRBV20-1 and TRBJ1-1; 7 nucleotides align to TRBD1. The CDR3 contains 13 residues. Trimming cost V 6 bases and J 5 bases; bases outside gene matches: 9. Per germline, CDR1 DFQATT and CDR2 SNEGSKA (reference sequence). The CDR3 DNA reads as TGCAGTGCCGAGGGGGCAGGGAGGACTGAAGCTTTCTTT. Protein product: CSAEGAGRTEAFF.